This T cell receptor beta chain was observed in a study of CD8 T cells in ankylosing spondylitis. Study conclusions and caveats: A TCR beta motif made of fewer than ten highly homologous variants seemed typical of ankylosing spondylitis blood. With a CD8+ phenotype, disease-linked clones were relatively rare in peripheral blood. Matched ankylosing spondylitis synovial fluid reportedly showed significant enrichment of disease-linked clones.

Per germline, CDR1 SGHTA and CDR2 FQGNSA. V was trimmed by 0 bases and J by 3 bases, leaving 9 bases between them. The CDR3 loop spans 15 amino acids. TCRdb reprocessed the 5' RACE reads with MiXCR, giving one entry per CDR3 protein. Altogether about 200,000 distinct CDR3 sequences are present, roughly 6.6% being singletons, with the ten largest covering more than 13%. This clonotype was counted between two and nine times. What it binds is unknown. The gene calls are TRBV7-2 and TRBJ1-3, with D unresolved. The specimen sequenced was blood, either unsorted or a sorted T cell fraction (not recorded which). This sequence was found in a male donor with ankylosing spondylitis. The CDR3 reads CASSLASGNGNTIYF. Written as DNA, the CDR3 is TGTGCCAGCAGCTTAGCGTCCGGAAATGGAAACACCATATATTTT.